Each of the 19 T cell receptor beta chains below was sequenced from the same sample in a study of shared clonotypes between healthy human individuals. Clones were read by immunoSEQ multiplex PCR, and TCRdb kept only the in-frame ones, dropping some. This sample has nearly 2 million clones, with about 95% found just once. Only CD45RO-negative cells positively selected for CCR7 counted as naive CD8 cells, so terminally differentiated effector memory CD45RA+ cells were excluded. Sequenced material: naive CD8+ T cells sorted from blood. The receptors originated from a man between 18 and 29 years old in good health.

The CDR3 nucleotides are TGCGCCAGCAGCTTGGGTCAGGGGGAGGATGGCTACACCTTC. This codes for CASSLGQGEDGYTF. This sequence joins TRBV5-1 and TRBJ1-2, with TRBD1 matching 7 bases. With 0 bases clipped from V and 6 bases from J, the junction kept 5 bases outside the gene matches. This CDR3 contains 14 residues. Germline CDR1 reads SGHRS; CDR2 reads YFSETQ.

A word on this clone: Other DNA sequences in this specimen translate into the identical CDR3. The chain has TRBV9 and TRBJ2-7; D possibly corresponds to TRBD1 (6 bases). The CDR3 consists of 14 residues. Germline V gene sequence: CDR1 SGDLS, CDR2 YYNGEE. Deletions cut 0 bases from V and 1 base from J, with 8 bases between. The CDR3 sequence: CASSVGDISYEQYF. The CDR3, as DNA: TGTGCCAGCAGCGTAGGGGACATATCCTACGAGCAGTACTTC.

The V gene is TRBV18, the J gene TRBJ1-3; D gene unclear. CDR3 length: 15 residues. The germline V gene encodes CDR1 KGHSH and CDR2 LQKENI. V was cut by 0 bases and J by 0 bases, with 6 bases left in between. The chain's CDR3 is CASSPPWDSGNTIYF. The CDR3 nucleotides read TGTGCCAGCTCACCACCGTGGGACTCTGGAAACACCATATATTTT.

The chain employs TRBV7-9 and TRBJ2-1; maybe TRBD2 (6 bases). This CDR3 is 15 amino acids long. From germline, CDR1 is SEHNR and CDR2 FQNEAQ (reference sequence). Trimming removed 5 bases at V and 9 bases at J, with 20 bases between. This CDR3 is CASSPPVASVSEQFF. The CDR3 DNA sequence: TGTGCCAGCAGCCCCCCCGTGGCTAGCGTCAGTGAGCAGTTCTTC.

As concerns this clone: The sample carries other DNA sequences with the same CDR3. The chain joins TRBV29-1 to TRBJ2-2; TRBD2 is a possible D gene (6 bases). Germline V gene lookup returns CDR1 SQVTM and CDR2 ANQGSEA. Trimming stripped 4 bases from V and 2 bases from J, with 8 bases between. This CDR3 has 13 amino acids. DNA of the CDR3: TGCAGCGTTGTGGGGGGAAACACCGGGGAGCTGTTTTTT. As protein: CSVVGGNTGELFF.

The rearrangement uses TRBV11-3 and TRBJ2-2; D uncertain. The CDR3 sequence is 17 residues long. Trimming took 5 bases from V and 0 from J, leaving 16 bases between them. Germline CDR1 reads SGHNT; CDR2 reads YENEEA. In DNA, the CDR3 is TGTGCCAGCAGCGACGCACAATCTCGTACGAACACCGGGGAGCTGTTTTTT. Translation: CASSDAQSRTNTGELFF.

The chain carries TRBV7-2 and TRBJ1-1, with D unresolved. The germline V gene has CDR1 SGHTA and CDR2 FQGNSA. With 3 bases removed from V and 5 bases from J, the gap between germline ends came to 7 bases. There are 12 residues in the CDR3. The CDR3 loop reads CASSFFGTEAFF. The DNA for the CDR3 is TGTGCCAGCAGCTTTTTCGGGACTGAAGCTTTCTTT.

With respect to this clone: Other DNA sequences in this sample translate to the same CDR3. The CDR3 nucleotides are TGTGCCAGCAGCGTAGACAGGGACTATGGCTACACCTTC. It is translated as CASSVDRDYGYTF. This chain uses TRBV9 with TRBJ1-2, with D tentatively TRBD1 (6 bases). V lost 0 bases to trimming and J lost 3 bases, with 6 bases between them. Per the germline V gene, CDR1 is SGDLS and CDR2 is YYNGEE. The CDR3 totals 13 residues. Looking up the rest from reference TRBV9 and TRBJ1-2 gives the full variable domain: DSGVTQTPKHLITATGQRVTLRCSPRSGDLSVYWYQQSLDQGLQFLIQYYNGEERAKGNILERFSAQQFPDLHSELNLSSLELGDSALYFCASSVDRDYGYTFGSGTRLTVV.

The CDR3 is CAWSASGGYEQYF. CDR3 nucleotides: TGTGCCTGGAGTGCTAGCGGGGGGTACGAGCAGTACTTC. The rearrangement uses TRBV30 and TRBJ2-7; TRBD2 agrees at 11 bases. With V trimmed by 1 base and J by 4 bases, 0 bases remained unmatched. Germline CDR1 is GTSNPN and CDR2 is SVGIG (reference sequence). The CDR3 extends over 13 amino acids.

This clone was seen a handful of times. This rearrangement joins TRBV6-5 to TRBJ1-6; D is undetermined. CDR1 and CDR2 from the germline V gene are MNHEY and SVGAGI. This CDR3 is 14 amino acids long. The V end lost 5 bases, the J end lost 4 bases, and 9 bases lay between the germline ends. Here the CDR3 DNA reads TGTGCCAGCAGTGATGGGCAGTATAATTCACCCCTCCACTTT. Protein product: CASSDGQYNSPLHF.

A remark on this clone: Other DNA sequences in this specimen translate into the identical CDR3. The rearrangement joins TRBV30 to TRBJ1-5; tentative D call: TRBD1 (5 bases). This CDR3 has 12 amino acids. Germline CDR1 reads GTSNPN; CDR2 reads SVGIG (reference sequence). Trimming shortened V by 1 base and J by 6 bases, and 7 bases separated the two germline ends. The CDR3 loop reads CAWSGDSQPQHF. CDR3 coding DNA: TGTGCCTGGAGTGGTGACAGTCAGCCCCAGCATTTT. Drawing the rest from reference TRBV30 and TRBJ1-5, the complete variable domain is SQTIHQWPATLVQPVGSPLSLECTVEGTSNPNLYWYRQAAGRGLQLLFYSVGIGQISSEVPQNLSASRPQDRQFILSSKKLLLSDSGFYLCAWSGDSQPQHFGDGTRLSIL.

The rearrangement joins TRBV7-9 to TRBJ2-7; TRBD1 might be the D (6 bases). Germline V gene data show CDR1 as SEHNR and CDR2 as FQNEAQ (reference sequence). The CDR3 loop spans 15 amino acids. The V and J ends lost 4 bases and 3 bases respectively, with 16 bases between them. The CDR3 coding sequence is TGTGCCAGCAGCTCCCGGGACACCCCTTACTACGAGCAGTACTTC. As protein: CASSSRDTPYYEQYF.

This clone was found once. The chain combines TRBV5-4 with TRBJ1-2; tentatively, D is TRBD1 (5 bases). CDR1 is SGHNT, CDR2 YYREEE, per germline (reference sequence). The CDR3 is made up of 16 amino acids. V lost 2 bases and J lost 0, with 14 bases in between. The chain's CDR3 is CASSLPFGAPNYGYTF. In DNA, the CDR3 is TGTGCCAGCAGCTTACCTTTTGGGGCCCCTAACTATGGCTACACCTTC.

This clone has only a few counts. Within the sample, other DNA sequences also encode this same CDR3. V is TRBV7-9 and J is TRBJ1-1, with no clear D. Germline CDR1 reads SEHNR; CDR2 reads FQNEAQ (reference sequence). CDR3 length: 11 residues. V gave up 2 bases and J gave up 4 bases, with 2 bases separating them. This CDR3 is CASSLITEAFF. DNA of the CDR3: TGTGCCAGCAGCTTAATCACTGAAGCTTTCTTT.

Comment on this clone: Other DNA variants within this sample encode the same CDR3. The chain carries TRBV19 and TRBJ2-3; TRBD2 might be the D (5 bases). This CDR3 contains 13 residues. Germline values: CDR1 LNHDA, CDR2 SQIVND (reference sequence). Trimming cost V 5 bases and J 0 bases, with 6 bases left between them. The CDR3 nucleotides are TGTGCCAGTAGTTTAGCGAGCACAGATACGCAGTATTTT. Its translation: CASSLASTDTQYF.

V usage is TRBV2 and J usage is TRBJ2-7; either TRBD1 or TRBD2 may supply D (6 bases each). The CDR3 has 13 amino acids. CDR1 is SNHLY and CDR2 is FYNNEI in the germline V gene. Trimming took off 7 bases at V and 0 bases at J, with 10 bases between the two ends. The CDR3 DNA follows: TGTGCCAGCAAGGAGGGGGGCTCCTACGAGCAGTACTTC. Protein product: CASKEGGSYEQYF.

The rearrangement uses TRBV5-1 and TRBJ2-1; D is uncertain. The CDR3 has 15 residues. The germline CDR1 and CDR2 sequences are SGHRS and YFSETQ. V lost 0 bases and J 4 bases, leaving 11 bases between the germline ends. This CDR3 reads CASSLAPDQYNEQFF. The CDR3 bases are TGCGCCAGCAGCTTGGCGCCGGACCAGTACAATGAGCAGTTCTTC.

About this clone: The same CDR3 is also encoded by other DNA sequences in this sample. This chain links TRBV27 with TRBJ2-7; 11 bases agree with TRBD2. Germline CDR1 MNHEY, CDR2 SMNVEV (reference sequence). The CDR3 spans 14 residues. With V trimmed by 6 bases and J by 2 bases, 3 bases remained unmatched. CDR3: CASRVAGGAYEQYF. The CDR3 region has the DNA TGTGCCAGCAGGGTAGCGGGAGGGGCCTACGAGCAGTACTTC.

This clone was seen just once. The sample holds other DNA sequences that translate to the same CDR3. The chain joins TRBV9 to TRBJ2-7, with D possibly TRBD2 on 6 matching bases. V was shortened by 0 bases and J by 6 bases, with 10 bases between the two germline ends. Germline loops: CDR1 SGDLS, CDR2 YYNGEE. This CDR3 comprises 13 residues. The CDR3 here is CASSVGGGSEQYF. CDR3 nucleotides: TGTGCCAGCAGCGTAGGAGGAGGGAGCGAGCAGTACTTC.